What follows is one T cell receptor (beta chain) and its context. The antigen is unknown. This entry comes from a study of OX40 agonist ivuxolimab in advanced cancers. At the level of the study: Cancers in dose escalation were hepatocellular, melanoma, renal cell and head and neck. Three dose-escalation patients had partial responses: one with hepatocellular carcinoma and two with cutaneous melanoma. General study points: Specificity for antigen went undetermined in the expanded peripheral T cells.

CDR1 and CDR2 (germline): SGHTA, FQGNSA. This CDR3 comprises 22 residues. J gave up 0 bases and V 0 bases, and 18 bases lay outside the gene matches. Only in-frame clones appear in the TCRdb table, and some are missing; sequencing was by immunoSEQ multiplex PCR. Of 65,000 to 70,000 clones listed, around 89% are singletons. With baseline, cycle 4 day 1, and cycle 7 day 1 as timepoints, blood was sampled. The rearrangement links TRBV7-2 to TRBJ1-3; TRBD1 aligns across 9 bases. The sequence was collected from an adult with an advanced solid tumor such as melanoma, head and neck, liver or kidney cancer. This material consisted of CD4+ or CD8+ T cells sorted from blood, taken in a trial of the OX40 agonist ivuxolimab. Here the CDR3 reads CASSLAKATGTGPYISGNTIYF. CDR3 in DNA: TGTGCCAGCAGCTTAGCGAAGGCTACCGGGACAGGGCCATACATCTCTGGAAACACCATATATTTT.